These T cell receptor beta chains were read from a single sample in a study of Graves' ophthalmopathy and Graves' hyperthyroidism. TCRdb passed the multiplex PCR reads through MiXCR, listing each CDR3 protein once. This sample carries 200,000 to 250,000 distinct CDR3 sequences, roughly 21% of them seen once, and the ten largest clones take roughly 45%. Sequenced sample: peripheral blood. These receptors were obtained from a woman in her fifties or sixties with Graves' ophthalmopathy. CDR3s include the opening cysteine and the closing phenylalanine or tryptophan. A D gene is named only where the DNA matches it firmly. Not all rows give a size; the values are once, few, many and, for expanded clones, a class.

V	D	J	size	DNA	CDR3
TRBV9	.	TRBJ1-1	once	TGTGCCAGCAGCGTAGACCAGAAGGATACTGAAGCTTTCTTT	CASSVDQKDTEAFF
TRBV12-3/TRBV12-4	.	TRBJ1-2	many	TGTGCCAGCAGTCCAACCGGGATCCTCTATGGCTACACCTTC	CASSPTGILYGYTF
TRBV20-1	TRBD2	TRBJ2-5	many	TGCAGTGCCAACCCGACTAGCGGGAGAATGGGCCTCCTTCGAGAGACCCAGTACTTC	CSANPTSGRMGLLRETQYF
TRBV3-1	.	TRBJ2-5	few	TGTGCCAGCAGCCAAGGCAAGGGACGTATGGAGACCCAGTACTTC	CASSQGKGRMETQYF
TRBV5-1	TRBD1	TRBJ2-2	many	TGCGCCAGCAGCCCTGGACAGGGAAACACCGGGGAGCTGTTTTTT	CASSPGQGNTGELFF
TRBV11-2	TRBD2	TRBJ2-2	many	TGTGCCAGCAGCATCCTAGCGGGAGGGAACACCGGGGAGCTGTTTTTT	CASSILAGGNTGELFF
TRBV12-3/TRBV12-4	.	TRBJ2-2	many	TGTGCCAGCAGCCCGAATAGGAACACCGGGGAGCTGTTTTTT	CASSPNRNTGELFF
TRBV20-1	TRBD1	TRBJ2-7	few	TGCAGTGGGGTCAACAGGGGAGCTTACGAGCAGTACTTC	CSGVNRGAYEQYF
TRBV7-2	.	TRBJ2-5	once	TGTGCCAGCAGCTTTTGGGGGAGCGGCCAAGAGACCCAGTACTTC	CASSFWGSGQETQYF
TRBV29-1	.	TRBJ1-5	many	TGCAGCGTTGAAGATAGGGTGCCGTTT	CSVEDRVPF
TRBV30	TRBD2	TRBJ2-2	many	TGTGCCTGGAGTGTAGCGGGAGGGACCGGGGAGCTGTTTTTT	CAWSVAGGTGELFF
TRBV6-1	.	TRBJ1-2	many	TGTGCCAGCAGTGAACGGGTTCAATATGGCTACACCTTC	CASSERVQYGYTF
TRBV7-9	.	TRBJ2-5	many	TGTGCCAGCAGCTTAACCCAGGGCCTATACCAAGAGACCCAGTACTTC	CASSLTQGLYQETQYF
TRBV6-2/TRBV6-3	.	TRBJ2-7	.	TGTGCCAGCAGTCCTGAGACCTACGAGCAGTACTTC	CASSPETYEQYF
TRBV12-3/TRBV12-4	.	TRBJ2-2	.	TGTGCCGTCCGGCGGCGTACCACCGGGGAGCTGTTTTTT	CAVRRRTTGELFF
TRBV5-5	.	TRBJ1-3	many	TGTGCCAGCAGCTTGGTAGGGAGTATTGGAAACACCATATATTTT	CASSLVGSIGNTIYF
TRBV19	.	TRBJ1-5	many	TGTGCCAGTACCCTGGGCGGGGGCGCAAATCAGCCCCAGCATTTT	CASTLGGGANQPQHF
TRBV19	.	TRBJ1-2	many	TGTGCCAGTAGTATACGGCAGGGGACTGCTAACTATGGCTACACCTTC	CASSIRQGTANYGYTF
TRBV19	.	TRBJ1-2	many	TGTGCCAGTAGTATCCGTACCGGGACATCTAACTATGGCTACACCTTC	CASSIRTGTSNYGYTF
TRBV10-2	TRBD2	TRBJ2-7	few	TGCGCCAGCAGATCGCCAGCGGGAGGACCCGAGCAGTACTTC	CASRSPAGGPEQYF
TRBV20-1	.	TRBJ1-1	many	TGCAGTGCTAGAGGAGGGGCAGAATCAGAAGCTTTCTTT	CSARGGAESEAFF
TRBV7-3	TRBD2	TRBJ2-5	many	TGTGCCAGCAGCCCACCCGGGACTAGCGGGAATAGGGAGACCCAGTACTTC	CASSPPGTSGNRETQYF
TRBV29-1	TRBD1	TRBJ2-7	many	TGCAGCGTTGCTTTGGACAGGGGGAGTTGGGGCGAGCAGTACTTC	CSVALDRGSWGEQYF
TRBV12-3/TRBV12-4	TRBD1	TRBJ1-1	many	TGTGCCAGCAGGCGACAGGGGAGGACTGAAGCTTTCTTT	CASRRQGRTEAFF
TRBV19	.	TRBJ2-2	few	TGTGCCAGTGCACTTGGGGTAAACACCGGGGAGCTGTTTTTT	CASALGVNTGELFF
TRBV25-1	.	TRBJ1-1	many	TGTGCCAGCAGTAAAGGATCGAACACTGAAGCTTTCTTT	CASSKGSNTEAFF
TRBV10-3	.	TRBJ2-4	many	TGTGCCATCAGGGGGGACTTAAACATTCAGTACTTC	CAIRGDLNIQYF
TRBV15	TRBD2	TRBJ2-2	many	TGTGCCACCAGCAAACGGACTAGCGGGAGGTCTACCGTGGAGCTGTTTTTT	CATSKRTSGRSTVELFF
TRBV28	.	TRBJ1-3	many	TGTGCCAGCAGGCAATTCTCTGGAAACACCATATATTTT	CASRQFSGNTIYF
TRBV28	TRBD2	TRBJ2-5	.	TGTGCCACCGCGACTAGCGGGGTGGGGACCCAGTACTTC	CATATSGVGTQYF
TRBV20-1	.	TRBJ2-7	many	TGCAGTGTTCCTCGTTCCCCCGTCTACGAGCAGTACTTC	CSVPRSPVYEQYF
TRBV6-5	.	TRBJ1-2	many	TGTGCCAGCCAAGGGAACAATGGCTACACCTTC	CASQGNNGYTF